The 7 T cell receptor beta chains given below trace back to one sample, sequenced in a study of T cell responses to AZD1222 COVID-19 vaccine. Assay used: immunoSEQ multiplex PCR; TCRdb lists only in-frame clones, some missing. The table lists about 120,000 clones, 87% of them singletons. This sample comprised peripheral blood, obtained 28 days after the second AZD1222 dose. These TCRs come from an adult who received the AZD1222 COVID-19 vaccine.

The V call is TRBV5-6, the J call TRBJ1-2, with 9 bases that match TRBD1. This CDR3 region has 15 residues. CDR1 and CDR2 from the germline V gene are SGHDT and YYEEEE. Trimming removed 4 bases from V and 6 bases from J; junction bases left unmatched: 10. CDR3 nucleotides: TGTGCCAGCAGCCGGGGACAGGGCGGATTTGATGGCTACACCTTC. This sequence encodes CASSRGQGGFDGYTF.

This clone was counted once. This chain connects TRBV2 to TRBJ1-4; the match to TRBD1 covers 9 bases. CDR3 length equals 15 residues. Germline trimming cut 7 bases from V and 5 bases from J; bases unmatched to any gene: 8. From germline, CDR1 is SNHLY and CDR2 FYNNEI. The CDR3: CASTLYRGRNEKLFF. CDR3 in DNA: TGTGCCAGCACTTTATACAGGGGGCGCAATGAAAAACTGTTTTTT.

The V gene is TRBV3-1 (or the pseudogene TRBV3-2), the J gene TRBJ1-1; no definite D call. Trimming shortened V by 3 bases and J by 1 base, and 6 bases separated the two germline ends. Looked up from germline, CDR1 is LGHDT and CDR2 is YNNKEL (reference sequence). The CDR3 contains 13 residues. The CDR3 nucleotides are TGTGCCAGCAGCCACCGGAGGAACACTGAAGCTTTCTTT. This gives the protein CASSHRRNTEAFF.

This clone was seen only a few times. J is TRBJ1-2 and V is TRBV11-2; 7 bases agree with TRBD1. The V segment lost 3 bases and the J segment 6 bases; nucleotides outside the gene matches: 13. The V gene's germline CDR1 is SGHAT and CDR2 FQNNGV. The CDR3 loop spans 16 amino acids. CDR3 residues: CASSFFYAGTEDGYTF. Here the CDR3 DNA reads TGTGCCAGCAGCTTTTTTTACGCAGGGACAGAGGATGGCTACACCTTC.

V usage is TRBV19 and J usage is TRBJ1-1, with D tentatively TRBD1 (5 bases). CDR1 and CDR2 from the germline V gene are LNHDA and SQIVND (reference sequence). V gave up 7 bases and J gave up 1 base, with 16 bases separating them. CDR3 length: 15 amino acids. As DNA, the CDR3 is TGTGCCAGTACCCCGGATAGGGGACCGAACACTGAAGCTTTCTTT. This translates into CASTPDRGPNTEAFF.

The chain couples TRBV3-1 (or the pseudogene TRBV3-2) to TRBJ1-2; 12 bases match TRBD1. Germline V lookup: CDR1 LGHDT, CDR2 YNNKEL (reference sequence). This CDR3 has 15 residues. After removal of 4 bases from V and 6 bases from J, the junction contained 6 bases not matched to a gene. The CDR3 DNA sequence: TGTGCCAGCAGCCGCTGGGACAGGGGGCATGATGGCTACACCTTC. Protein sequence: CASSRWDRGHDGYTF.

The rearrangement uses TRBV19 and TRBJ1-2; a weak D match, TRBD1 (5 bases). CDR1 LNHDA and CDR2 SQIVND come from the germline V gene (reference sequence). The CDR3 runs 11 residues. Trimming stripped 10 bases from V and 2 bases from J, with 8 bases between. The CDR3, as DNA: TGTGCCACCGGACACAACTATGGCTACACCTTC. It codes for CATGHNYGYTF. Full variable domain (outside the CDR3, taken from reference TRBV19 and TRBJ1-2): DGGITQSPKYLFRKEGQNVTLSCEQNLNHDAMYWYRQDPGQGLRLIYYSQIVNDFQKGDIAEGYSVSREKKESFPLTVTSAQKNPTAFYLCATGHNYGYTFGSGTRLTVV.